This TCR beta chain was observed in a study of graft-versus-host responses after intestinal transplantation (dated by TCRdb to the early 2020s). About the study as a whole: The transplants that recipients received were multivisceral, liver-intestinal, or isolated intestinal. The cohort enrolled 24 intestinal transplant recipients, one of whom was a retransplant, and a few patients without pretransplant specimens were excluded. Rather than being sequenced by the commercial service, samples from three later patients were sequenced in-house on an Illumina MiSeq and processed with MiXCR. A peak of at least 4% donor T cells among recipient peripheral blood mononuclear cells was the definition used for donor T cell macrochimerism. Anti-thymocyte globulin induction was given to all recipients, followed by maintenance tacrolimus and steroids for approximately three years. After intestinal transplantation, graft-versus-host and host-versus-graft alloreactive T cell clones in the graft, circulation and bone marrow were tracked using bulk TCR-beta CDR3 sequencing. Alloreactive clones were identified by sequencing pre-transplant mixed lymphocyte reaction products and comparing them with unstimulated pre-transplant donor and recipient T cells. The research as a whole found: Early after transplant, declines in HvG clones were associated with peak levels of circulating GvH clones. High GvH to HvG T cell clonal ratios were observed in the allografts of patients with donor T cell macrochimerism. The relatively low number and heterogeneity of intestinal transplant patients limited the conclusions. GvH clones were detected in recipient bone marrow, and some of these GvH clones were observed earlier in ileal mucosa or blood, consistent with an intestinal mucosal origin.

What this sample's time point label stands for: cells obtained before transplantation from donor or recipient. CD3+CD4+ and CD3+CD8+ populations were FACS-sorted from unstimulated pre-transplant donor and recipient cells taken from spleen or lymph nodes. Remarks on this clone: Which antigen it targets is not known. The record has no base qualities; no much larger clone is one base away.

The CDR3 runs 15 residues from the cysteine to the phenylalanine. Of the read, only the CDR3 DNA is kept; its 45 bases are in frame from base 1. CDR1 is given as MNHEY and CDR2 as SVGAGI, both from the germline V gene. V is cut back by 5 bases and J by 4 bases, with 8 bases in the junction unmatched. Library prep was done by the immunoSEQ multiplex PCR assay. In most patients, genomic DNA was isolated using the Qiagen DNeasy Blood and Tissue Kit and sent frozen to Adaptive Biotechnologies for TCR sequencing. For most patients, high-throughput TCR-beta CDR3 sequencing of genomic DNA was performed by Adaptive Biotechnologies. The original methods were these. Adaptive's ImmunoSEQ software was the source of the TCR sequencing data for 18 patients, while three other patients were processed with MiXCR and VDJtools. To correct CD4 versus CD8 sorting errors, sequences present in both subsets at a frequency ratio below 5:1 were removed. Because the origin of CDR3 nucleotide sequences shared between donor and recipient could not be assigned, those sequences were removed. At least 2-fold expansion over unstimulated cells and a minimum CFSE-low frequency of 0.002% (template counts) or 0.001% (read counts) were required for clones to be classified as alloreactive. Clones were considered mappable if detected in sequenced pre-transplant spleen, lymph node, or MLR CFSE-low populations of the donor or recipient. The cumulative frequency of alloreactive clones was calculated as a percentage of all sequences, weighted by copy number. Here the immuneACCESS table is served through TCRdb, limited to in-frame sequences with V and J called. Missing clones are a known gap in these copies; in checked studies unresolved V genes cover under half, and the rest lacks a known reason. V, J and clone size are those of that table, while D and trimming were read from the DNA. The sample contains 80,000 to 90,000 clones, roughly 90% of them found a single time. 0.3% to 0.35% of the sample rests with the top ten.

The sequence joins TRBV6-5 to TRBJ2-5, with 9 central nucleotides matching TRBD1. This sequence originates from a human donor who received an intestinal transplant. This specimen was unstimulated CD4+ T cells sorted from spleen or lymph node cells, taken before intestinal transplant. The base sequence is TGTGCCAGCAGTCCTCGGACAGGGGCGGGAGAGACCCAGTACTTC. This encodes CASSPRTGAGETQYF.